Listed here is a single T cell receptor (beta chain). Source study methods: Quantification of nucleated cells was approximated via reference gene primer amplification. The table came from immunoSEQ multiplex PCR; TCRdb's copy has only in-frame clones and leaves some out. V, J and clone size derive from that table, while D and trimming were established from the DNA sequence. This table holds about 150,000 clones, 85% found once. The sample belongs to a study of blood T cell repertoires in COVID-19. In the study overall: Sites in the United States, Italy and Spain provided acute and convalescent COVID-19 samples. Sample material is recorded as cDNA or gDNA derived from T cells, B-cell-depleted T cells, or PBMCs.

Enrollment of patients from Seattle took place during active infection, with longitudinal follow-up. Germline V gene data show CDR1 as ENHRY and CDR2 as SYGVKD. With 10 bases clipped from V and 6 bases from J, the junction kept 17 bases outside the gene matches. The CDR3 consists of 16 residues. This chain connects TRBV10-3 to TRBJ2-3, with 9 bases aligning to TRBD2. The sequence derives from a woman aged 80 or over with COVID-19, enrolled during active disease. The sequenced material came from peripheral blood. The CDR3 DNA reads as TGTGCCAACATTATTACTAGCGGGTTGAGAGGGGATACGCAGTATTTT. As protein: CANIITSGLRGDTQYF.